This TCR beta chain was profiled in a study of graft-versus-host responses after intestinal transplantation. Study-level background: Each transplant was multivisceral, liver-intestinal, or isolated intestinal. The whole recipient group had anti-thymocyte globulin induction followed by tacrolimus and steroids for about three years.

Generated by immunoSEQ multiplex PCR, the TCRdb table keeps only in-frame clones and is missing some. This table holds under 25,000 clones, 82% found once. Notes on this clone: As yet, its antigen is unknown.

Study findings and constraints: Among circulating GvH clones, peak levels were associated with early post-transplant declines in HvG clones.

The clonotype was recovered from a human donor who was the organ donor for an intestinal transplant. The sequenced sample was unstimulated CD8+ T cells sorted from spleen or lymph node cells, obtained before transplant.

This CDR3 reads CASSVGTSGGAQETQYF. In DNA, the CDR3 is TGTGCCAGCAGCGTAGGGACTAGCGGGGGGGCCCAAGAGACCCAGTACTTC. This chain joins TRBV9 and TRBJ2-5, with 15 bases aligning to TRBD2. J gave up 1 base and V 0 bases, and 1 base lay outside the gene matches. This CDR3 is 17 amino acids long. From germline, CDR1 is SGDLS and CDR2 YYNGEE.